Shown below are 5 T cell receptor beta chains from a single sample sequenced in a study of identical twins. Each CDR3 protein gets one entry after TCRdb re-called the 5' RACE reads with MiXCR. The data show roughly 700,000 distinct CDR3 sequences, over 8.5% seen once. These records were also assigned to another study, of yellow fever vaccine responses in identical twins.

The sample comprised PBMCs. The receptors shown here come from a woman younger than 30 in good health.

This clonotype was counted at least ten times. The gene calls are TRBV9 and TRBJ1-6, with TRBD1 identical over 7 bases. Trimming at V came to 0 bases and at J to 7 bases, leaving 4 bases not matched to a gene. The CDR3 is made up of 15 amino acids. CDR1 is SGDLS, CDR2 YYNGEE, per germline. CDR3 sequence: CASSVEGTANSPLHF. In DNA form, the CDR3 reads TGTGCCAGCAGCGTAGAAGGGACAGCGAATTCACCCCTCCACTTT.

This chain connects TRBV5-5 to TRBJ2-7, with D unclear. Germline values: CDR1 SGHKS, CDR2 YYEKEE (reference sequence). The CDR3 extends over 13 amino acids. V lost 1 base, J lost 4 bases, and 9 bases lay in between. The chain's CDR3 is CASSLFQVYEQYF. The DNA for the CDR3 is TGTGCCAGCAGCTTGTTTCAGGTGTACGAGCAGTACTTC. The full variable domain, rest sourced from reference TRBV5-5 and TRBJ2-7, is DAGVTQSPTHLIKTRGQQVTLRCSPISGHKSVSWYQQVLGQGPQFIFQYYEKEERGRGNFPDRFSARQFPNYSSELNVNALLLGDSALYLCASSLFQVYEQYFGPGTRLTVT.

V gene TRBV11-1 combines with J gene TRBJ2-1; TRBD2 matches 11 bases. The CDR3 is 19 residues long. V lost 2 bases and J lost 7; bases outside the gene matches: 16. Germline CDR1 reads SGHAT; CDR2 reads FQDESV (reference sequence). The CDR3, as DNA: TGTGCCAGCAGCTTAACCCTAGCGGATAGCGGGAGGGGGCGTAATGAGCAGTTCTTC. Its protein is CASSLTLADSGRGRNEQFF.

This clonotype was detected only a few times. J is TRBJ1-5 and V is TRBV7-9; D ambiguous. The CDR3 spans 14 residues. Germline V gene data show CDR1 as SEHNR and CDR2 as FQNEAQ (reference sequence). V lost 10 bases to trimming and J lost 3 bases, with 16 bases between them. CDR3 residues: CATAPLEINQPQHF. The CDR3, as DNA: TGTGCCACCGCACCTCTGGAAATCAATCAGCCCCAGCATTTT.

The chain employs TRBV28 and TRBJ2-5; D may be TRBD2 (5 bases). CDR1 is MDHEN, CDR2 SYDVKM, per germline. This CDR3 has 15 residues. Trimming removed 1 base from V and 1 base from J, with 10 bases in between. CDR3 protein: CASSLSQAAQETQYF. CDR3 DNA sequence: TGTGCCAGCAGTTTATCACAAGCGGCCCAAGAGACCCAGTACTTC.